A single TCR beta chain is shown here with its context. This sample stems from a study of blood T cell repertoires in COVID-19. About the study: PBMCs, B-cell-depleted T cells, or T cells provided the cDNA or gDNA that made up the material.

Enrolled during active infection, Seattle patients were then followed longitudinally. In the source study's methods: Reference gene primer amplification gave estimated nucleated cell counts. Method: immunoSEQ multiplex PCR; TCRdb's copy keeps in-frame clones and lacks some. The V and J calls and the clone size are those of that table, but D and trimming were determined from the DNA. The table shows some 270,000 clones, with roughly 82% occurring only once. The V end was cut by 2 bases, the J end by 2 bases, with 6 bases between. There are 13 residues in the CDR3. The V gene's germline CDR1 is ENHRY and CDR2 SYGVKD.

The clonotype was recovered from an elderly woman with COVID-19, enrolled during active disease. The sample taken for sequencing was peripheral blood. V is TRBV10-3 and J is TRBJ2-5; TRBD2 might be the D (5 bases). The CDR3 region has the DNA TGTGCCATCAGTGAGCGGGGTCAAGAGACCCAGTACTTC. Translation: CAISERGQETQYF.